Included here is one TCR beta chain sequence, with context. Its antigen is still unknown. Losses at the gene ends were 3 bases for V and 10 bases for J; bases not matched to a gene: 5. The V gene's germline CDR1 is KGHSH and CDR2 LQKENI. The CDR3 has 14 residues. The data originate from a study of cytomegalovirus exposure and HLA in healthy donors. Looking at the study overall: Of several hundred genotyped donors, roughly 81% grouped in the Caucasian-associated ancestry cluster. Study-wide points: A later analysis found that most CMV-associated TCR beta chains appeared HLA-restricted. No immune exposure information besides CMV serostatus was available.

The primer mix had 60 Vbeta and 13 Jbeta primers. The method was immunoSEQ multiplex PCR; TCRdb's version includes in-frame clones alone and lacks a portion of them. Found here are 190,000 or so clones, around 83% of them singletons; the top ten hold 1.6%. The chain uses TRBV18 and TRBJ1-6, with 8 bases identical to TRBD1. This TCR came from a man aged 45 to 65 in good health and CMV-seronegative. The sample comprised PBMCs. The CDR3 bases are TGTGCCAGCTCACCGGGACAGGTTACCTCACCCCTCCACTTT. As protein: CASSPGQVTSPLHF.